This record looks at one TCR beta chain sequence and its context. Its specificity is unknown. Profiling relied on immunoSEQ multiplex PCR, and the TCRdb table lists in-frame clones only, not all of them. The repertoire includes approximately 110,000 clones, about 85% of them detected once, and around 4.4% sits in the top ten. The V gene lost 4 bases and the J gene lost 1 base, with 19 bases spanning the gap. CDR3 length: 17 amino acids. CDR1 is MGHRA and CDR2 is YSYEKL in the germline V gene. The source of the sample is a study of T cell responses to AZD1222 COVID-19 vaccine. Study findings and constraints: Along spike, vaccine-associated CD4 TCRs were found throughout, with dominance at 160-218 and 743-854. Donors, mostly white British, included more females; clonal diversity was possibly underestimated. Two doses of AZD1222 preceded a rise in Spike-specific TCR breadth and depth.

Sample: peripheral blood, taken 28 days after the second AZD1222 dose. The chain employs TRBV4-1 and TRBJ1-2; a possible D gene is TRBD1 (5 bases). This receptor was obtained from an adult who received the AZD1222 COVID-19 vaccine. DNA of the CDR3: TGCGCCAGCAGCCCCGACAGAGAGTACTCTTTTAACTATGGCTACACCTTC. Translation: CASSPDREYSFNYGYTF.